Presented here are 6 T cell receptor beta chains from one specimen sequenced in a study of human T cells and chemical hapten exposure. TCRdb itself ran the RACE reads through MiXCR, one entry per CDR3 protein. The table has some 81,000 distinct CDR3 sequences, roughly 10% seen once. Documented time point: patch test 2, 6 weeks after DPC sensitization. As for treatment: therapeutic diphenylcyclopropenone sensitization with weekly scalp DPC. The specimen comprised whole blood, sampled in connection with sensitization to the hapten diphenylcyclopropenone (DPC). The receptors come from a man aged 18 to 35 with alopecia areata. Some clones in this sample may be carry-over from other donors' samples.

The chain joins TRBV6-4 to TRBJ1-1; D uncertain. Per the germline V gene, CDR1 is MRHNA and CDR2 is SNTAGT. V shed 5 bases and J shed 2 bases, with 9 bases lying between them. The CDR3 extends over 13 amino acids. The CDR3 bases are TGTGCCAGCAGTATGAAAACTAACACTGAAGCTTTCTTT. This translates into CASSMKTNTEAFF.

The V gene is TRBV10-3, the J gene TRBJ2-1; 11 nucleotides match TRBD2. Germline V gene lookup returns CDR1 ENHRY and CDR2 SYGVKD. Unmatched junction bases numbered 10, after V lost 0 bases and J lost 9 bases. This CDR3 has 17 amino acids. CDR3 DNA sequence: TGTGCCATCAGTGAGTCAGTTAGCGGGGGGGCCAGGAGTGAGCAGTTCTTC. This translates into CAISESVSGGARSEQFF.

This clonotype was seen at least ten times. This sequence joins TRBV20-1 and TRBJ2-1, with D perhaps matching TRBD2 (6 bases). Germline CDR1 reads DFQATT; CDR2 reads SNEGSKA (reference sequence). V lost 0 bases and J lost 3, with 12 bases in between. The CDR3 has 15 amino acids. CDR3 residues: CSAREAGLDYNEQFF. The CDR3 DNA follows: TGCAGTGCTAGAGAGGCGGGACTGGACTACAATGAGCAGTTCTTC.

The V and J genes are TRBV9 and TRBJ1-1; D uncertain. The germline V gene has CDR1 SGDLS and CDR2 YYNGEE. V lost 4 bases and J lost 1, with 8 bases in between. This CDR3 comprises 13 residues. Here the CDR3 DNA reads TGTGCCAGCAGCCCGGGCTCGAACACTGAAGCTTTCTTT. It is translated as CASSPGSNTEAFF.

This clonotype has a handful of counts. The V call is TRBV5-1, the J call TRBJ2-5; 7 positions agree with TRBD1. V dropped 0 bases and J dropped 2; count of bases not matched to a gene: 4. The CDR3 is 15 residues long. CDR1 and CDR2 from the germline V gene are SGHRS and YFSETQ. CDR3 in amino acids: CASSLEGTVQETQYF. The CDR3 DNA sequence: TGCGCCAGCAGCTTGGAAGGGACAGTTCAAGAGACCCAGTACTTC. The variable domain in full, with the rest retrieved from reference TRBV5-1 and TRBJ2-5, is KAGVTQTPRYLIKTRGQQVTLSCSPISGHRSVSWYQQTPGQGLQFLFEYFSETQRNKGNFPGRFSGRQFSNSRSEMNVSTLELGDSALYLCASSLEGTVQETQYFGPGTRLLVL.

This clonotype was observed a handful of times. The J gene is TRBJ1-5, the V gene TRBV15; D call uncertain. The CDR3 is made up of 19 amino acids. Trimming took off 4 bases at V and 10 bases at J, with 32 bases between the two ends. Germline V CDR1 and CDR2: LNHNV, YYDKDF (reference sequence). This CDR3 reads CATSNVREGFWSRKEPQHF. In DNA form, the CDR3 reads TGTGCCACCAGCAACGTCCGAGAAGGGTTTTGGAGTCGCAAAGAACCCCAGCATTTT.